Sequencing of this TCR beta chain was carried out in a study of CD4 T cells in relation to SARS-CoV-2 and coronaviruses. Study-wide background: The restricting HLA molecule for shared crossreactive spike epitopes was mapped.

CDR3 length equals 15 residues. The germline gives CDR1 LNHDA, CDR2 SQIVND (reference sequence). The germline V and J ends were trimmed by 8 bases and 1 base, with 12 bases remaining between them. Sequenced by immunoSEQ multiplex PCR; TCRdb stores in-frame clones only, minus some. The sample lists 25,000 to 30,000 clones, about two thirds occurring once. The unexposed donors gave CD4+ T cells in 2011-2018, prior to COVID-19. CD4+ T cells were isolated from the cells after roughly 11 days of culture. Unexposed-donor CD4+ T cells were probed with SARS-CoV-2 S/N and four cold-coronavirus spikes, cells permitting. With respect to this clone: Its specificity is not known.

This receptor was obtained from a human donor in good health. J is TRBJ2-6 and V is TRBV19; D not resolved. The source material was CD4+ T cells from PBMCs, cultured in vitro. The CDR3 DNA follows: TGTGCCAGTCGAGTGACGATTTCTGGGGCCAACGTCCTGACTTTC. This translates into CASRVTISGANVLTF.